These 26 T cell receptor beta chains were sequenced from one sample in a study of blood T cells in healthy people across ages. Sample-barcoded 5' priming and a J-beta primer mix drove a second PCR of roughly 6 to 12 cycles. MiXCR, applied by TCRdb to the 5' RACE reads, yields one record per CDR3 protein. The data show about 1.4 million distinct CDR3 sequences, around 55% seen once. The sample taken for sequencing was blood. These receptor sequences come from a young man in good health.

The chain couples TRBV11-2 to TRBJ2-2; TRBD2 matches 7 bases. Germline trimming cut 4 bases from V and 0 bases from J; bases unmatched to any gene: 2. Germline values: CDR1 SGHAT, CDR2 FQNNGV. The CDR3 has 15 residues. The CDR3: CASSSGGTNTGELFF. The CDR3 DNA sequence: TGTGCCAGCAGCTCCGGGGGGACGAACACCGGGGAGCTGTTTTTT.

The chain links TRBV28 to TRBJ2-5; TRBD1 or TRBD2 may be the D gene (5 bases each). Trimming removed 3 bases from V and 0 bases from J, with 20 bases in between. The V gene's germline CDR1 is MDHEN and CDR2 SYDVKM. There are 18 residues in the CDR3. This CDR3 is CASSLGRYPRGYQETQYF. CDR3 coding DNA: TGTGCCAGCAGTTTGGGACGCTACCCCCGTGGGTACCAAGAGACCCAGTACTTC. Full variable domain (rest looked up from reference TRBV28 and TRBJ2-5): DVKVTQSSRYLVKRTGEKVFLECVQDMDHENMFWYRQDPGLGLRLIYFSYDVKMKEKGDIPEGYSVSREKKERFSLILESASTNQTSMYLCASSLGRYPRGYQETQYFGPGTRLLVL.

This sequence joins TRBV24-1 and TRBJ2-1; TRBD1 aligns across 11 bases. CDR1 and CDR2 from the germline V gene are KGHDR and SFDVKD. V trimming: 4 bases; J trimming: 7 bases; junction bases outside the gene matches: 5. The CDR3 loop spans 15 amino acids. The CDR3 region is CATSEMGQGGNEQFF. The CDR3 DNA is TGTGCCACCAGTGAAATGGGACAGGGGGGTAATGAGCAGTTCTTC.

The chain uses TRBV7-9 and TRBJ2-7, with a possible D match to TRBD1 (6 bases). Between the trimmed V and J ends, which lost 5 bases and 4 bases, there was a span of 15 bases. The CDR3 is 14 amino acids. CDR1 is SEHNR, CDR2 FQNEAQ, per germline (reference sequence). The CDR3 spells CASSPRMTGYEQYF. CDR3 DNA: TGTGCCAGCAGCCCGCGGATGACAGGATACGAGCAGTACTTC.

This chain connects TRBV10-3 to TRBJ2-5; D is unresolved. Germline V gene sequence: CDR1 ENHRY, CDR2 SYGVKD. V lost 3 bases and J lost 11, with 13 bases in between. This CDR3 has 12 residues. This CDR3 reads CAISDQRNEQYF. As DNA, the CDR3 is TGTGCCATCAGTGATCAACGGAATGAGCAGTACTTC.

The chain employs TRBV10-2 and TRBJ1-5, with TRBD1 matching over 9 bases. J was trimmed by 2 bases and V by 5 bases; bases with no gene match: 4. The CDR3 loop spans 15 amino acids. Germline loops: CDR1 WSHSY, CDR2 SAAADI. The CDR3 coding sequence is TGCGCCAGCAGTATCCGGGACAGGGGCAATCAGCCCCAGCATTTT. This translates into CASSIRDRGNQPQHF.

The CDR3 DNA follows: TGTGCCAGCAGCCCAACAGCATTCAGCTCCTACGAGCAGTACTTC. Its translation: CASSPTAFSSYEQYF. The J gene is TRBJ2-7, the V gene TRBV7-2; D unclear. This CDR3 spans 15 amino acids. V was trimmed by 5 bases and J by 0 bases, leaving 14 bases between them. The germline gives CDR1 SGHTA, CDR2 FQGNSA.

This chain uses TRBV4-2 with TRBJ2-5; 7 bases line up with TRBD2. CDR1 LGHNA and CDR2 YNFKEQ come from the germline V gene. The J segment lost 1 base and the V segment lost 2 bases, leaving 13 bases of the junction unmatched. CDR3 length: 18 residues. The CDR3 coding sequence is TGTGCCAGCAGCCAACAAACCGGAACCGGGACTATCCAAGAGACCCAGTACTTC. This sequence encodes CASSQQTGTGTIQETQYF.

The rearrangement uses TRBV27 and TRBJ2-5; D is undetermined. V shed 8 bases and J shed 2 bases, with 9 bases lying between them. The germline CDR1 and CDR2 sequences are MNHEY and SMNVEV (reference sequence). The CDR3 has 12 residues. CDR3 sequence (DNA): TGTGCCAGCCAAGGCAGTCAAGAGACCCAGTACTTC. Translated, it gives CASQGSQETQYF.

This chain's CDR3 is CASSKPGGRGNEQFF. The CDR3 DNA is TGCGCCAGCAGCAAGCCAGGGGGAAGAGGCAATGAGCAGTTCTTC. V usage is TRBV4-1 and J usage is TRBJ2-1; 7 positions match TRBD1. The V gene end was trimmed by 5 bases and the J gene end by 6 bases; junction bases not matched to a gene: 10. Looked up from germline, CDR1 is MGHRA and CDR2 is YSYEKL. The CDR3 is 15 residues long.

The chain has TRBV12-3 or TRBV12-4 and TRBJ2-1, with D uncertain. The V end lost 6 bases, the J end lost 0 bases, and 12 bases lay between the germline ends. The CDR3 is 15 residues long. CDR3 region: CASRKTQSSYNEQFF. In nucleotides, the CDR3 is TGTGCCAGCAGGAAGACTCAAAGCTCCTACAATGAGCAGTTCTTC.

V and J are TRBV6-2 or TRBV6-3 and TRBJ2-3, with no clear D. Per the germline V gene, CDR1 is MNHEY and CDR2 is SVGEGT. Trimming pared 0 bases from V and 4 bases from J, leaving 8 bases between. The CDR3 covers 14 residues. The chain's CDR3 is CASSYSSRPDTQYF. As DNA, the CDR3 is TGTGCCAGCAGTTACTCGTCCCGCCCAGATACGCAGTATTTT.

The rearrangement links TRBV11-2 to TRBJ1-4; the D is unclear. Germline V gives CDR1 SGHAT, CDR2 FQNNGV. Trimming stripped 5 bases from V and 8 bases from J, with 18 bases between. There are 15 residues in the CDR3. CDR3 residues: CASSTHMTRGEKLFF. The CDR3 coding sequence is TGTGCCAGCAGCACCCACATGACTCGAGGAGAAAAACTGTTTTTT.

The CDR3, as DNA: TGCAGTGCTAGACCGGGGGGGCCACTTTTAAATACGCAGTATTTT. Translated, it gives CSARPGGPLLNTQYF. This chain joins TRBV20-1 and TRBJ2-3, with 8 bases that match TRBD2. This CDR3 is built from 15 residues. Germline V gene sequence: CDR1 DFQATT, CDR2 SNEGSKA (reference sequence). V gave up 2 bases and J gave up 7 bases; unmatched junction bases: 11.

This chain links TRBV27 with TRBJ2-5; 12 bases match TRBD2. The end of the DNA is better explained by TRBJ2-7, so the J call may be wrong. The length of the CDR3 is 14 residues. The germline V gene has CDR1 MNHEY and CDR2 SMNVEV (reference sequence). As DNA, the CDR3 is TGTGCCAGCAGTATGACTAGCGGGGGTTACGAGCAGTACTTC. This codes for CASSMTSGGYEQYF.

The gene calls are TRBV6-2 or TRBV6-3 and TRBJ2-1, with TRBD2 matching 15 bases. Trimming cost V 6 bases and J 3 bases; bases outside gene matches: 6. Germline CDR1 reads MNHEY; CDR2 reads SVGEGT. The CDR3 is 17 amino acids. The CDR3 region has the DNA TGTGCCAGCAGACGGACTAGCGGGAGGGGCGTCTACAATGAGCAGTTCTTC. Translation gives CASRRTSGRGVYNEQFF.

The V gene is TRBV2, the J gene TRBJ2-7, with TRBD2 identical over 8 bases. Germline lookup yields CDR1 SNHLY and CDR2 FYNNEI. The trim removed 4 bases at V and 2 bases at J, leaving 4 bases unmatched. CDR3 length equals 14 residues. CDR3 in amino acids: CASSGGGLTYEQYF. The CDR3 coding sequence is TGTGCCAGCAGTGGCGGGGGGCTAACCTACGAGCAGTACTTC.

This rearrangement joins TRBV9 to TRBJ2-7; no firm D call. V was trimmed by 0 bases and J by 2 bases, leaving 12 bases between them. CDR3 size: 15 residues. The V gene's germline CDR1 is SGDLS and CDR2 YYNGEE. The CDR3 loop is CASSVGQHGTYEQYF. In DNA, the CDR3 is TGTGCCAGCAGCGTAGGGCAGCATGGCACCTACGAGCAGTACTTC.

The J gene is TRBJ1-2, the V gene TRBV14, with D uncertain. The ends were cut back, 3 bases at V and 1 base at J, with 15 bases in the middle. Germline CDR1 and CDR2: SGHDN and FVKESK. The CDR3 has 16 residues. CDR3 DNA sequence: TGTGCCAGCAGCCATACTGACATTCCCTTTAACTATGGCTACACCTTC. It is translated as CASSHTDIPFNYGYTF.

J is TRBJ2-1 and V is TRBV2; D unresolved. The germline CDR1 and CDR2 sequences are SNHLY and FYNNEI. The CDR3 runs 13 residues. V was cut by 8 bases and J by 2 bases, with 10 bases left in between. The CDR3 loop reads CASGARTYNEQFF. The CDR3 nucleotides read TGTGCCAGCGGAGCTAGAACCTACAATGAGCAGTTCTTC.

V is TRBV2 and J is TRBJ2-4; possible D gene TRBD1, 6 bases. The DNA end lines up better with TRBJ2-7; the J call may be wrong. Germline CDR1 reads SNHLY; CDR2 reads FYNNEI. There are 11 residues in the CDR3. The DNA of the CDR3 is TGTGCCACCGAACAGGGCTACGAGCAGTACTTC. Amino acids: CATEQGYEQYF.

The chain carries TRBV13 and TRBJ1-5; D possibly corresponds to TRBD1 (6 bases). The germline V and J ends were trimmed by 5 bases and 2 bases, with 13 bases remaining between them. The CDR3 runs to 15 residues. Germline values: CDR1 PRHDT, CDR2 FYEKMQ (reference sequence). The CDR3 sequence is CASSTYREGNQPQHF. The CDR3 region has the DNA TGTGCCAGCAGCACCTACAGGGAGGGCAATCAGCCCCAGCATTTT.

As regards this clonotype: One end of the junction does not line up with germline, which may come from a read error. This chain joins TRBV12-3 or TRBV12-4 and TRBJ1-4, with D maybe TRBD1 (6 bases). The CDR3 covers 14 residues. The CDR3 region is CPSSHQDRNEKLFF. The CDR3 DNA reads TGTCCCAGCAGTCATCAGGACAGAAATGAAAAACTGTTTTTT.

The V and J genes are TRBV4-1 and TRBJ1-1; maybe TRBD1 (5 bases). V was pared by 1 base and J by 1 base, with 16 bases between. The CDR3 runs to 17 residues. The V gene's germline CDR1 is MGHRA and CDR2 YSYEKL. The CDR3 bases are TGCGCCAGCAGCCAAGTTCCTCGGGGGGTTCCGAACACTGAAGCTTTCTTT. Amino acids: CASSQVPRGVPNTEAFF.

This chain uses TRBV7-9 with TRBJ1-1; D unresolved. The ends were cut back, 2 bases at V and 0 bases at J, with 7 bases in the middle. The CDR3 extends over 14 amino acids. Per the germline V gene, CDR1 is SEHNR and CDR2 is FQNEAQ (reference sequence). CDR3 sequence reads: CASSLHSLNTEAFF. Written as DNA, the CDR3 is TGTGCCAGCAGCTTACACTCGCTGAACACTGAAGCTTTCTTT.

This clonotype appeared a few times. The chain joins TRBV29-1 to TRBJ1-1; D uncertain. CDR1 and CDR2 from the germline V gene are SQVTM and ANQGSEA. The CDR3 runs to 15 residues. Deletions cut 0 bases from V and 4 bases from J, with 15 bases between. CDR3 sequence reads: CSVEDPDVPSTEAFF. In DNA, the CDR3 is TGCAGCGTTGAAGATCCCGACGTGCCTTCCACTGAAGCTTTCTTT.